This paragraph reports one T cell receptor beta chain. The antigen is not known. The data originate from a study of cytomegalovirus exposure and HLA in healthy donors. Findings and caveats of the study: CMV antigen specificity was confirmed in vitro for three CMV-associated chains. Most TCR sequences were uncommon, yet certain public TCRs appeared in many donors.

V lost 5 bases, J lost 5 bases, and 7 bases lay in between. This CDR3 region has 12 residues. Germline V gene sequence: CDR1 MRHNA, CDR2 SNTAGT. The assay was immunoSEQ multiplex PCR, and TCRdb's table has in-frame clones only and misses some. In the table there are roughly 120,000 clones, around nine tenths of which are singletons. The sequenced material came from PBMCs. The J gene is TRBJ2-1, the V gene TRBV6-4, with D tentatively TRBD1 (5 bases). This TCR was sampled from a man between 18 and 35 years old in good health and CMV-seropositive. CDR3 loop: CASSTGNNEQFF. The CDR3 DNA reads TGTGCCAGCAGTACAGGAAACAATGAGCAGTTCTTC.